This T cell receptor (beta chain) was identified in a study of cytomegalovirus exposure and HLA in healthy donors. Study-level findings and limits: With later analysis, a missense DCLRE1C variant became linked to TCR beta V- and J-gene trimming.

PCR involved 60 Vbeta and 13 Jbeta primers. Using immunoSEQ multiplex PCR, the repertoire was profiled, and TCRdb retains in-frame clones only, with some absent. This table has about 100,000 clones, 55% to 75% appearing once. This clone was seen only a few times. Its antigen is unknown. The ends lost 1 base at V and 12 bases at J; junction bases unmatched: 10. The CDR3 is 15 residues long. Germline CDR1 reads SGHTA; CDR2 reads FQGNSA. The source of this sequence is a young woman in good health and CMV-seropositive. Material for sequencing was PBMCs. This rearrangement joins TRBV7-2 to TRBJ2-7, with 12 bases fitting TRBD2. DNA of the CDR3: TGTGCCAGCAGCTTAGACACTAGCGGGGGGCCACCGGGGTACTTC. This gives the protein CASSLDTSGGPPGYF. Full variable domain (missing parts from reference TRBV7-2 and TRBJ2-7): GAGVSQSPSNKVTEKGKDVELRCDPISGHTALYWYRQSLGQGLEFLIYFQGNSAPDKSGLPSDRFSAERTGGSVSTLTIQRTQQEDSAVYLCASSLDTSGGPPGYFGPGTRLTVT.